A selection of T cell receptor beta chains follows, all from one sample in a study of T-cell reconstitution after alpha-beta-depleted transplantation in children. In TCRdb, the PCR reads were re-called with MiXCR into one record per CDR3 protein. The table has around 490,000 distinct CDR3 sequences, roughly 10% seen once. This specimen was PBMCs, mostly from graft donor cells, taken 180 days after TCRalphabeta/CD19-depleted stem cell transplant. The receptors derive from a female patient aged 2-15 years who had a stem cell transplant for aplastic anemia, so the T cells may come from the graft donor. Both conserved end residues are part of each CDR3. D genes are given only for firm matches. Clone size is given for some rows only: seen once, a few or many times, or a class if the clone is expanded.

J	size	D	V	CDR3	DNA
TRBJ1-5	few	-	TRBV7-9	CASSLGGGANQPQHF	TGTGCCAGCAGCTTAGGAGGAGGCGCTAATCAGCCCCAGCATTTT
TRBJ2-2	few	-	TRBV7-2	CASSPFSTRRTGELFF	TGTGCCAGCAGCCCATTTTCGACTCGCCGGACCGGGGAGCTGTTTTTT
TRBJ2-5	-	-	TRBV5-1	CASSLKITETQYF	TGCGCCAGCAGCTTAAAGATCACAGAGACCCAGTACTTC
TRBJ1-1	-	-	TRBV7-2	CASSLLGVMNTEAFF	TGTGCCAGCAGCTTACTCGGAGTTATGAACACTGAAGCTTTCTTT
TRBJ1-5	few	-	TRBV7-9	CASSLVQGGPLNQPQHF	TGTGCCAGCAGCTTAGTACAGGGTGGACCTCTCAATCAGCCCCAGCATTTT
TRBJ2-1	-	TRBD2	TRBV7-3	CASSPGGTSGGLYNEQFF	TGTGCCAGCAGCCCGGGCGGTACTAGCGGGGGGTTATACAATGAGCAGTTCTTC
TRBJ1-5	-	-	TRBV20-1	CSARRDTSNQPQHF	TGCAGTGCTCGCCGGGACACAAGCAATCAGCCCCAGCATTTT
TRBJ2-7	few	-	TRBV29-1	CSVELAGKQYF	TGCAGCGTTGAGTTAGCAGGGAAGCAGTACTTC
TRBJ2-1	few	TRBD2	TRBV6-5	CASSYRAGGRNEQFF	TGTGCCAGCAGTTACCGGGCGGGAGGTAGGAATGAGCAGTTCTTC
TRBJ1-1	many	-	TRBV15	CATSRDFGGYTEAFF	TGTGCCACCAGCAGAGATTTTGGGGGTTACACTGAAGCTTTCTTT
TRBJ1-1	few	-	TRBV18	CASSPLGNWLTEAFF	TGTGCCAGCTCACCACTGGGGAACTGGCTCACTGAAGCTTTCTTT
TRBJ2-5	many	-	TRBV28	CASSSQRDRQETQYF	TGTGCCAGCAGCTCCCAGCGGGACAGACAAGAGACCCAGTACTTC
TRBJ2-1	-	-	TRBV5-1	CASSLGTTASYNEQFF	TGCGCCAGCAGCTTGGGGACAACGGCCTCCTACAATGAGCAGTTCTTC
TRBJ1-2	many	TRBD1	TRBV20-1	CSASRGTGEGYTF	TGCAGTGCTAGTAGGGGAACAGGGGAGGGCTACACCTTC
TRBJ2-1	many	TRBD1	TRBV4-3	CASSQGQGAYNEQFF	TGCGCCAGCAGCCAAGGGCAGGGGGCCTACAATGAGCAGTTCTTC
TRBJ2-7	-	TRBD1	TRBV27	CASSTGQGYYEQYF	TGTGCCAGCAGCACGGGACAGGGCTACTACGAGCAGTACTTC
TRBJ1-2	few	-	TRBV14	CASSQIQGNYGYTF	TGTGCCAGCAGCCAAATACAGGGAAACTATGGCTACACCTTC
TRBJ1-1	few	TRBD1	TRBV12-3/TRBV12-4	CASSLEEGTGSASTEAFF	TGTGCCAGCAGTTTAGAAGAAGGGACAGGGAGTGCGAGCACTGAAGCTTTCTTT